This T cell receptor beta chain was captured by sequencing in a study of blood T cells in healthy people across ages. On the study more broadly: Template switching picked up about one barcoded beta molecule for each two T cells.

With a J-beta primer mix and a sample-barcoded 5' primer, a second PCR ran about 7 to 12 cycles. A single record per CDR3 protein comes from TCRdb applying MiXCR to the 5' RACE reads. The sample has some 750,000 distinct CDR3 sequences, about a fifth seen once. CDR3 length: 15 amino acids. V gave up 3 bases and J gave up 7 bases, with 15 bases separating them. The germline gives CDR1 MDHEN, CDR2 SYDVKM. The sample taken for sequencing was blood. The TCR sequence derives from a man between 65 and 85 years old in good health. This chain uses TRBV28 with TRBJ1-4; D gene unclear. CDR3 in amino acids: CASSLRVGNIEKLFF. CDR3 sequence (DNA): TGTGCCAGCAGTTTGAGGGTTGGGAATATTGAAAAACTGTTTTTT.